Listed here are 3 T cell receptor beta chains from one sample, sequenced in a study of blood T cell repertoires in COVID-19. The data were produced by immunoSEQ multiplex PCR, yet TCRdb's version contains in-frame clones alone and is incomplete. The data show 200,000 to 250,000 clones, 86% seen once. Sequencing used peripheral blood. The receptors stem from a woman aged 30 to 39 who had recovered from COVID-19.

The chain couples TRBV19 to TRBJ2-7; a possible D gene is TRBD2 (6 bases). The germline gives CDR1 LNHDA, CDR2 SQIVND (reference sequence). The CDR3 covers 14 residues. The germline V and J ends were trimmed by 3 bases and 3 bases, with 12 bases remaining between them. The CDR3 DNA sequence: TGTGCCAGTAGTATTAGCTCGGAGGGCTACGAGCAGTACTTC. This codes for CASSISSEGYEQYF.

This chain uses TRBV6-6 with TRBJ1-6, with TRBD1 matching over 8 bases. From germline, CDR1 is MNHNY and CDR2 SVGAGI (reference sequence). The V segment lost 0 bases and the J segment 5 bases; nucleotides outside the gene matches: 3. The CDR3 spans 16 residues. CDR3 loop: CASSYSPGQDNSPLHF. CDR3 DNA: TGTGCCAGCAGTTACTCTCCGGGACAGGATAATTCACCCCTCCACTTT.

The genes are TRBV9 and TRBJ1-2; possible D gene TRBD1, 6 bases. The V gene lost 3 bases and the J gene lost 0 bases, with 15 bases spanning the gap. Germline V gene data show CDR1 as SGDLS and CDR2 as YYNGEE. The CDR3 loop spans 16 amino acids. CDR3 in DNA: TGTGCCAGCAGCGGAGGGGGGGACAATCCTAACTATGGCTACACCTTC. It translates to CASSGGGDNPNYGYTF. The full variable domain, rest sourced from reference TRBV9 and TRBJ1-2, is DSGVTQTPKHLITATGQRVTLRCSPRSGDLSVYWYQQSLDQGLQFLIQYYNGEERAKGNILERFSAQQFPDLHSELNLSSLELGDSALYFCASSGGGDNPNYGYTFGSGTRLTVV.